Presented here are 10 T cell receptor beta chains from one specimen sequenced in a study of blood T cell repertoires in COVID-19. Clones were sequenced by immunoSEQ multiplex PCR, and TCRdb holds only the in-frame ones, with some missing. The data show tens of thousands of clones, with more than 75% seen just once and roughly 9.1% held by the top ten. Sequencing used PBMCs or T cells enriched from blood (not recorded which). The receptors stem from a woman in her forties who had recovered from COVID-19.

The chain has TRBV4-1 and TRBJ2-3; D is ambiguous. The V and J ends lost 0 bases and 3 bases respectively, with 13 bases between them. The CDR3 contains 16 residues. Germline V gives CDR1 MGHRA, CDR2 YSYEKL. The CDR3 protein is CASSQDRLVSTDTQYF. CDR3 in DNA: TGCGCCAGCAGCCAAGATCGGTTGGTTAGTACAGATACGCAGTATTTT.

The chain couples TRBV11-2 to TRBJ2-2; a weak D match, TRBD1 (5 bases). V gave up 6 bases and J gave up 6 bases, with 23 bases separating them. Germline values: CDR1 SGHAT, CDR2 FQNNGV. This CDR3 has 17 amino acids. For the CDR3, the DNA is TGTGCCAGCAGGACCTTCGGGTCAGGGCGATTTGCCGGGGAGCTGTTTTTT. Translated: CASRTFGSGRFAGELFF.

The chain has TRBV3-1 (or the pseudogene TRBV3-2) and TRBJ2-4; tentatively, D is TRBD2 (6 bases). There are 14 residues in the CDR3. CDR1 is LGHDT and CDR2 is YNNKEL in the germline V gene (reference sequence). The germline V and J ends were trimmed by 4 bases and 6 bases, with 13 bases remaining between them. The CDR3 DNA reads as TGTGCCAGCAGCCCTACCCGGGACTCAAACATTCAGTACTTC. This translates into CASSPTRDSNIQYF.

CDR3 in DNA: TGCGCCAGCAGAAAAGGACTGGCGGGGGGCGATACGCAGTATTTT. It encodes CASRKGLAGGDTQYF. The chain has TRBV5-1 and TRBJ2-3; 8 bases agree with TRBD2. The germline gives CDR1 SGHRS, CDR2 YFSETQ. Losses at the gene ends were 5 bases for V and 6 bases for J; bases not matched to a gene: 11. The CDR3 contains 15 residues.

The gene calls are TRBV24-1 and TRBJ2-3, with a weak D call TRBD1 (6 bases). CDR1 and CDR2 from the germline V gene are KGHDR and SFDVKD. Trimming removed 4 bases from V and 5 bases from J, with 24 bases in between. The CDR3 length is 18 residues. The CDR3 is CATSDARQGLPRRDTQYF. CDR3 nucleotide sequence: TGTGCCACCAGTGACGCGCGGCAGGGGCTCCCCCGGAGAGATACGCAGTATTTT.

This sequence joins TRBV7-8 and TRBJ2-7, with 9 bases identical to TRBD2. From germline, CDR1 is SGHVS and CDR2 FQNEAQ. The trim removed 8 bases at V and 5 bases at J, leaving 16 bases unmatched. CDR3 length: 16 residues. CDR3 DNA: TGTGCCAGCGGTTCATCTGCGGGGGGGCCTGAGGACGAGCAGTACTTC. Amino acid sequence: CASGSSAGGPEDEQYF. The full variable domain, completed using reference TRBV7-8 and TRBJ2-7, is GAGVSQSPRYKVAKRGQDVALRCDPISGHVSLFWYQQALGQGPEFLTYFQNEAQLDKSGLPSDRFFAERPEGSVSTLKIQRTQQEDSAVYLCASGSSAGGPEDEQYFGPGTRLTVT.

The chain has TRBV20-1 and TRBJ2-3; D is perhaps TRBD2 (6 bases). V was trimmed by 3 bases and J by 0 bases, leaving 13 bases between them. The CDR3 is 15 amino acids. CDR1 is DFQATT, CDR2 SNEGSKA, per germline (reference sequence). The CDR3 nucleotides read TGCAGTGCTAGTATAGCGGAGTCTAGCACAGATACGCAGTATTTT. Translation gives CSASIAESSTDTQYF.

The J gene is TRBJ1-1, the V gene TRBV5-6; TRBD1 might be the D (5 bases). Germline values: CDR1 SGHDT, CDR2 YYEEEE. The V gene lost 0 bases and the J gene lost 11 bases, with 14 bases spanning the gap. This CDR3 has 13 amino acids. CDR3 in DNA: TGTGCCAGCAGCTTGGTCAGGGCCGGGTGGGCTTTCTTT. This gives the protein CASSLVRAGWAFF. Variable domain in full (rest from reference TRBV5-6 and TRBJ1-1): DAGVTQSPTHLIKTRGQQVTLRCSPKSGHDTVSWYQQALGQGPQFIFQYYEEEERQRGNFPDRFSGHQFPNYSSELNVNALLLGDSALYLCASSLVRAGWAFFGQGTRLTVV.

J is TRBJ1-2 and V is TRBV19; 10 bases align to TRBD1. J lost 5 bases, V lost 5 bases, and 11 bases had no gene match. From germline, CDR1 is LNHDA and CDR2 SQIVND (reference sequence). The CDR3 has 16 residues. This CDR3 is CASSEDRGRFVYGYTF. CDR3 bases: TGTGCCAGTAGTGAAGACAGGGGGCGTTTCGTGTATGGCTACACCTTC.

V is TRBV13 and J is TRBJ1-4, with 11 bases fitting TRBD1. With V trimmed by 5 bases and J by 8 bases, 16 bases remained unmatched. Germline CDR1 PRHDT, CDR2 FYEKMQ (reference sequence). CDR3 size: 18 residues. The CDR3 DNA reads as TGTGCCAGCAGCCCCGTTCCCGGGACAGGGGGACGATACGAAAAACTGTTTTTT. This sequence encodes CASSPVPGTGGRYEKLFF.